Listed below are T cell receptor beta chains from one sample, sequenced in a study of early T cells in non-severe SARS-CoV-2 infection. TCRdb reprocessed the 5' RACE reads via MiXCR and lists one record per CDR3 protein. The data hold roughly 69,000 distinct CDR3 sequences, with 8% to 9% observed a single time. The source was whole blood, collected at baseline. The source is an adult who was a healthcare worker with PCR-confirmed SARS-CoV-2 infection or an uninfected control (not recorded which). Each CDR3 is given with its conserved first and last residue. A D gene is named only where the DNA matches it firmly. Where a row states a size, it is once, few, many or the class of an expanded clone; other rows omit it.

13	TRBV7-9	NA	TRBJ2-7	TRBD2	CASSLESSGGRQF	TGTGCCAGCAGCTTAGAATCTAGCGGGGGACGTCAGTTC
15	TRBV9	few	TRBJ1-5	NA	CASSVEGLGNQPQHF	TGTGCCAGCAGCGTAGAGGGTCTTGGCAATCAGCCCCAGCATTTT
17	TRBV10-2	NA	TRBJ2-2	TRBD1	CASSEVGQGENTGELFF	TGCGCCAGCAGTGAAGTTGGGCAGGGGGAAAACACCGGGGAGCTGTTTTTT
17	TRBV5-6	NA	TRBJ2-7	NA	CASSSAGMGRLNYEQYF	TGTGCCAGCAGCTCCGCCGGGATGGGGCGACTTAACTACGAGCAGTACTTC
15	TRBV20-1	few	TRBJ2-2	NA	CSARDSGSNTGELFF	TGCAGTGCTAGAGATTCAGGGTCGAACACCGGGGAGCTGTTTTTT
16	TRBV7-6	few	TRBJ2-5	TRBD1	CASSSGHGTVQETQYF	TGTGCCAGCAGCTCAGGGCACGGGACAGTCCAAGAGACCCAGTACTTC
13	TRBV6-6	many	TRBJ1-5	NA	CATFNDGFQPQHF	TGTGCCACCTTTAATGACGGATTCCAGCCCCAGCATTTT
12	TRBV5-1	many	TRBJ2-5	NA	CASTSGGETQYF	TGCGCCAGCACCTCAGGAGGAGAGACCCAGTACTTC
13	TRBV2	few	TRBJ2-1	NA	CASSVEGSVEQFF	TGTGCCAGCAGTGTTGAAGGGTCTGTCGAGCAGTTCTTC
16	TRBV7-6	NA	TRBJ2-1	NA	CASSLSQGIDYNEQFF	TGTGCCAGCAGCTTATCCCAGGGTATCGACTACAATGAGCAGTTCTTC
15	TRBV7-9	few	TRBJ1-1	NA	CASSLATRWGTEAFF	TGTGCCAGCAGCTTAGCAACGCGGTGGGGGACTGAAGCTTTCTTT
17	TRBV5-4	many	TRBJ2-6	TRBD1	CASSFPTGISGANVLTF	TGTGCCAGCAGCTTTCCGACAGGGATCTCTGGGGCCAACGTCCTGACTTTC
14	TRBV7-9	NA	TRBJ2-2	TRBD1	CASSGAGGTGELFF	TGTGCCAGCAGCGGAGCAGGGGGCACCGGGGAGCTGTTTTTT
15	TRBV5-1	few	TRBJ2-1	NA	CASMLVGSSYNEQFF	TGCGCCAGCATGTTGGTGGGCAGCTCCTACAATGAGCAGTTCTTC
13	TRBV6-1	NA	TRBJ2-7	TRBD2	CASTGTSDYEQYF	TGTGCCAGCACCGGGACTAGCGACTACGAGCAGTACTTC
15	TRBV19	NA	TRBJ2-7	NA	CASSIGTAFSYEQYF	TGTGCCAGTAGTATAGGGACAGCCTTCTCCTACGAGCAGTACTTC
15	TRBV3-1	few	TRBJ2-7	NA	CASSQLPGQIYEQYF	TGTGCCAGCAGCCAGTTACCGGGCCAAATCTACGAGCAGTACTTC
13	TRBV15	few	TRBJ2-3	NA	CATSRDRRGAQYF	TGTGCCACCAGCAGAGATAGGAGGGGTGCGCAGTATTTT
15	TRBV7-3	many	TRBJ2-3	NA	CASSPSGTTSDTQYF	TGTGCCAGCAGCCCGTCAGGGACCACTTCGGATACGCAGTATTTT
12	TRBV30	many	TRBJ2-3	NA	CAWRKVGNTQYF	TGTGCCTGGCGTAAGGTCGGGAATACGCAGTATTTT
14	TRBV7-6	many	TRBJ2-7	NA	CASSLVPGAYEQYF	TGTGCCAGCAGCTTAGTCCCAGGAGCCTACGAGCAGTACTTC
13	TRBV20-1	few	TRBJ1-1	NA	CSASLFQNTEAFF	TGCAGTGCTAGTCTTTTCCAGAACACTGAAGCTTTCTTT
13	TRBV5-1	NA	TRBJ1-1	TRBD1	CASTGTGRTEAFF	TGCGCCAGCACCGGGACAGGACGCACTGAAGCTTTCTTT
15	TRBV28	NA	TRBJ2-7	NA	CASTLGGGSSYEQYF	TGTGCCAGCACCTTGGGGGGAGGTTCCTCCTACGAGCAGTACTTC
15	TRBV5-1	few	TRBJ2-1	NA	CASSLGQGFRNEQFF	TGCGCCAGCAGCTTGGGCCAGGGGTTTAGGAATGAGCAGTTCTTC
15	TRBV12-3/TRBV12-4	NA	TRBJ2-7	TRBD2	CASSPSLAGAQEQYF	TGTGCCAGCAGTCCGAGTCTAGCGGGAGCTCAGGAGCAGTACTTC
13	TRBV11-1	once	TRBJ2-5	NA	CASSLAGGETQYF	TGTGCCAGCAGCTTAGCAGGGGGAGAGACCCAGTACTTC
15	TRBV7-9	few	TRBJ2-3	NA	CASSLVLQATDTQYF	TGTGCCAGCAGCTTAGTCCTCCAGGCAACAGATACGCAGTATTTT